A single sample is the source of the 30 T cell receptor beta chains below, sequenced in a study of beta chain features in type 1 diabetes. Expressed TCRB transcripts were sequenced because the entire RNA isolate underwent reverse transcription. Libraries were prepared by immunoSEQ multiplex PCR; TCRdb keeps only in-frame clonotypes and omits some of them. The sample records about 340,000 clones, 6.5% to 10% being singletons. Sequencing was done on a sample of central memory CD4+ T cells from blood. These TCRs come from a woman between 18 and 29 years old in good health.

A word on this clone: Its ends do not fully match the called genes, so a read error is possible. The chain links TRBV5-1 to TRBJ2-1, with D unclear. This CDR3 is 13 amino acids long. Per the germline V gene, CDR1 is SGHRS and CDR2 is YFSETQ. CDR3 nucleotide sequence: TGCGCCAGCAGCATCGACGCCAACAATGGGCAGTTCTTC. It codes for CASSIDANNGQFF.

The rearrangement joins TRBV29-1 to TRBJ2-7, with TRBD2 matching over 10 bases. The CDR3 has 14 amino acids. Germline V lookup: CDR1 SQVTM, CDR2 ANQGSEA. Germline trimming cut 6 bases from V and 2 bases from J; bases unmatched to any gene: 7. CDR3 residues: CSVSFSGRAYEQYF. CDR3 nucleotide sequence: TGCAGCGTCTCATTCAGCGGGAGGGCCTACGAGCAGTACTTC.

This clone was picked up many times. The chain carries TRBV15 and TRBJ2-2; D not certain. Germline-derived CDR1 and CDR2 are LNHNV and YYDKDF (reference sequence). Trimming took off 5 bases at V and 4 bases at J, with 11 bases between the two ends. The CDR3 totals 14 residues. The CDR3 DNA follows: TGTGCCACCAGCCCCCGCGCAGCCACCGGGGAGCTGTTTTTT. Translating gives CATSPRAATGELFF.

This clone appeared a few times. V usage is TRBV5-6 and J usage is TRBJ2-2, with 10 bases that match TRBD1. The J segment lost 8 bases and the V segment lost 3 bases, leaving 10 bases of the junction unmatched. The CDR3 loop spans 16 amino acids. Germline V lookup: CDR1 SGHDT, CDR2 YYEEEE. In nucleotides, the CDR3 is TGTGCCAGCAGCTGGTCTGCCGGGACAGGGGTAGGGGAGCTGTTTTTT. Protein sequence: CASSWSAGTGVGELFF.

This clone has a handful of counts. The chain joins TRBV9 to TRBJ2-2; TRBD1 aligns across 7 bases. J gave up 4 bases and V 0 bases, and 3 bases lay outside the gene matches. The germline gives CDR1 SGDLS, CDR2 YYNGEE. The CDR3 extends over 15 amino acids. The CDR3 reads CASSVGQGTTGELFF. Written as DNA, the CDR3 is TGTGCCAGCAGCGTAGGACAGGGTACCACCGGGGAGCTGTTTTTT.

In this sample, this clone turned up a few times. The chain recombines TRBV29-1 with TRBJ2-1; 9 nucleotides line up with TRBD1. Germline lookup yields CDR1 SQVTM and CDR2 ANQGSEA. The V segment lost 6 bases and the J segment 7 bases; nucleotides outside the gene matches: 7. The CDR3 spans 13 residues. The CDR3 loop reads CSVVRDRANEQFF. The CDR3 nucleotides are TGCAGCGTCGTCCGGGACAGGGCTAATGAGCAGTTCTTC.

Only a few counts were recorded for this clone. The chain is built from TRBV28 and TRBJ2-5, with 11 bases identical to TRBD2. The V and J ends lost 3 bases and 5 bases, in that order; junction bases with no gene match: 8. In germline, CDR1 is MDHEN, CDR2 SYDVKM. CDR3 size: 16 residues. The CDR3 loop is CASSFVLAGAYETQYF. CDR3 DNA: TGTGCCAGCAGTTTTGTACTAGCGGGAGCTTACGAGACCCAGTACTTC.

The chain recombines TRBV6-6 with TRBJ1-5, with 11 bases matching TRBD1. V lost 6 bases, J lost 5 bases, and 3 bases stayed unmatched. Per germline, CDR1 MNHNY and CDR2 SVGAGI (reference sequence). The CDR3 loop spans 14 amino acids. Here the CDR3 reads CASRRTGGDQPQHF. In DNA, the CDR3 is TGTGCCAGCAGACGGACAGGGGGCGATCAGCCCCAGCATTTT.

Note on this clone: Other nucleotide sequences in the sample specify the same CDR3. V gene TRBV5-1 combines with J gene TRBJ2-5, with D uncertain. Per the germline V gene, CDR1 is SGHRS and CDR2 is YFSETQ. This CDR3 spans 13 amino acids. V was clipped by 0 bases and J by 5 bases, with 8 bases between them. CDR3 DNA sequence: TGCGCCAGCAGCTTGGGAGTCGGCGAGACCCAGTACTTC. It encodes CASSLGVGETQYF.

A few counts support this clone. The rearrangement uses TRBV6-5 and TRBJ1-5; D is unresolved. Germline V gives CDR1 MNHEY, CDR2 SVGAGI. Trimming cost V 6 bases and J 4 bases, with 10 bases left between them. The length of the CDR3 is 13 residues. CDR3 in amino acids: CASRGGKNQPQHF. The CDR3 bases are TGTGCCAGCAGGGGCGGGAAAAATCAGCCCCAGCATTTT.

In this sample, this clone turned up a few times. The J gene is TRBJ2-2, the V gene TRBV29-1, with D uncertain. The germline gives CDR1 SQVTM, CDR2 ANQGSEA. V lost 4 bases and J 7 bases, leaving 13 bases between the germline ends. This CDR3 comprises 13 residues. The CDR3 spells CSVVWPWGGELFF. The DNA for the CDR3 is TGCAGCGTTGTTTGGCCCTGGGGCGGGGAGCTGTTTTTT.

This clone was observed a handful of times. The chain recombines TRBV21-1 with TRBJ1-4. TRBV21-1 is tagged as a pseudogene. The CDR3 is 13 amino acids. This CDR3 reads CAWERSTNEKLFF. The CDR3 DNA is TGTGCCTGGGAGAGGTCAACTAATGAAAAACTGTTTTTT.

The chain couples TRBV7-9 to TRBJ1-1; tentative D call: TRBD1 (5 bases). Looked up from germline, CDR1 is SEHNR and CDR2 is FQNEAQ (reference sequence). V gave up 0 bases and J gave up 5 bases, with 10 bases separating them. The CDR3 covers 14 residues. Here the CDR3 reads CASSLAAGWTEAFF. The CDR3 DNA sequence: TGTGCCAGCAGCTTAGCCGCAGGGTGGACTGAAGCTTTCTTT.

The rearrangement joins TRBV2 to TRBJ2-1; D is perhaps TRBD2 (6 bases). This CDR3 has 14 amino acids. Germline CDR1 and CDR2: SNHLY and FYNNEI. Trimming removed 6 bases from V and 10 bases from J, with 19 bases in between. CDR3 DNA sequence: TGTGCCAGCAGCCCACAGCGGGTGGGGCTAGAGCAGTTCTTC. Amino acid sequence: CASSPQRVGLEQFF.

The chain recombines TRBV6-1 with TRBJ2-7, with D perhaps TRBD2 (6 bases). CDR1 and CDR2 (germline): MNHNS, SASEGT. The CDR3 length is 15 residues. The V gene lost 10 bases and the J gene lost 2 bases, with 21 bases spanning the gap. The CDR3 DNA reads TGTGCCACTATCCCGGGACTGAGTTATACCTACGAGCAGTACTTC. It is translated as CATIPGLSYTYEQYF.

J is TRBJ1-2 and V is TRBV28; D perhaps matches TRBD1 (5 bases). This CDR3 has 13 residues. Trimming stripped 11 bases from V and 8 bases from J, with 21 bases between. Per germline, CDR1 MDHEN and CDR2 SYDVKM. The CDR3 region is CAAAGAGGDGYTF. CDR3 in DNA: TGTGCCGCTGCAGGAGCCGGGGGAGACGGCTACACCTTC.

This clone was found a few times. V usage is TRBV2 and J usage is TRBJ2-7, with D possibly TRBD1 on 5 matching bases. Trimming removed 6 bases at V and 3 bases at J, with 15 bases between. Germline CDR1 reads SNHLY; CDR2 reads FYNNEI. CDR3 length: 14 amino acids. The CDR3 sequence: CASSPGLGIYEQYF. In nucleotides, the CDR3 is TGTGCCAGCAGCCCAGGGTTAGGGATCTACGAGCAGTACTTC.

The chain employs TRBV7-9 and TRBJ2-5, with a tentative D call TRBD1 (5 bases). The germline gives CDR1 SEHNR, CDR2 FQNEAQ (reference sequence). V lost 3 bases and J 3 bases, leaving 8 bases between the germline ends. The CDR3 runs to 13 residues. The CDR3 loop reads CASSFAREETQYF. DNA for the CDR3: TGTGCCAGCAGCTTCGCCAGGGAAGAGACCCAGTACTTC.

This clone was seen ten or more times. The rearrangement uses TRBV14 and TRBJ1-1; D gene unclear. The ends were cut back, 3 bases at V and 0 bases at J, with 11 bases in the middle. CDR1 SGHDN and CDR2 FVKESK come from the germline V gene. This CDR3 is 15 amino acids long. The CDR3 coding sequence is TGTGCCAGCAGCCATAGTTCGGGTGTGAACACTGAAGCTTTCTTT. Protein product: CASSHSSGVNTEAFF.

The chain has TRBV11-1 and TRBJ2-5; D remains unclear. In germline, CDR1 is SGHAT, CDR2 FQDESV (reference sequence). This CDR3 comprises 11 residues. V was shortened by 5 bases and J by 2 bases, with 3 bases between the two germline ends. Here the CDR3 reads CASSHQETQYF. DNA for the CDR3: TGTGCCAGCAGCCATCAAGAGACCCAGTACTTC.

This clone has just a few counts. The gene calls are TRBV18 and TRBJ1-5; TRBD1 aligns across 9 bases. Germline V gene data show CDR1 as KGHSH and CDR2 as LQKENI. V lost 3 bases, J lost 7 bases, and 7 bases stayed unmatched. The CDR3 is made up of 15 amino acids. The CDR3 is CASSPGTGKTQPQHF. CDR3 nucleotide sequence: TGTGCCAGCTCACCCGGGACAGGGAAGACGCAGCCCCAGCATTTT.

The CDR3 region has the DNA TGCGCCAGCAGCCACATCGGGACTAGCGGTAAAGAGACCCAGTACTTC. It encodes CASSHIGTSGKETQYF. The rearrangement links TRBV5-1 to TRBJ2-5, with 11 bases identical to TRBD2. The CDR3 loop spans 16 amino acids. Germline V gene sequence: CDR1 SGHRS, CDR2 YFSETQ. The V segment lost 4 bases and the J segment 3 bases; nucleotides outside the gene matches: 8.

The genes are TRBV28 and TRBJ1-2; unclear D gene. Per the germline V gene, CDR1 is MDHEN and CDR2 is SYDVKM. The V and J ends lost 3 bases and 4 bases respectively, with 12 bases between them. This CDR3 region has 14 residues. CDR3 residues: CASSLSEPSYGYTF. CDR3 coding DNA: TGTGCCAGCAGTTTGTCGGAACCATCCTATGGCTACACCTTC.

This clone was observed many times. This chain connects TRBV14 to TRBJ1-5; no reliable D call. There are 12 residues in the CDR3. V was shortened by 0 bases and J by 10 bases, with 7 bases between the two germline ends. From germline, CDR1 is SGHDN and CDR2 FVKESK. CDR3 nucleotide sequence: TGTGCCAGCAGCCAAGACGGAGGTCCCCAGCATTTT. Its protein product is CASSQDGGPQHF.

This clone was detected a few times. This chain uses TRBV18 with TRBJ2-2, with D uncertain. The CDR3 covers 12 residues. Between the trimmed V and J ends, which lost 8 bases and 2 bases, there was a span of 6 bases. Germline V gene data show CDR1 as KGHSH and CDR2 as LQKENI. DNA of the CDR3: TGTGCCAGCCCACGCAACACCGGGGAGCTGTTTTTT. Protein sequence: CASPRNTGELFF.

In the case of this clone: Other nucleotide sequences from this sample produce the same CDR3. The V and J genes are TRBV28 and TRBJ2-7, with a possible D match to TRBD2 (5 bases). CDR3 size: 14 residues. V dropped 5 bases and J dropped 2 bases, with 13 bases sitting between them. Germline V gives CDR1 MDHEN, CDR2 SYDVKM. For the CDR3, the DNA is TGTGCCAGCAGTCTCCACCCCGGGGCCTACGAGCAGTACTTC. Amino acid sequence: CASSLHPGAYEQYF.

A few counts support this clone. V usage is TRBV19 and J usage is TRBJ2-5; the D gene is possibly TRBD2 (6 bases). Trimming pared 3 bases from V and 7 bases from J, leaving 18 bases between. This CDR3 spans 15 amino acids. CDR1 is LNHDA, CDR2 SQIVND, per germline (reference sequence). The CDR3 bases are TGTGCCAGTAGTATCGGTAGCGGCCGCTTTACGACCCAGTACTTC. It translates to CASSIGSGRFTTQYF.

This clone was found a few times. The V call is TRBV5-4, the J call TRBJ2-3; D is uncertain. With 0 bases removed from V and 6 bases from J, the gap between germline ends came to 17 bases. Germline V gene data show CDR1 as SGHNT and CDR2 as YYREEE (reference sequence). The CDR3 contains 16 residues. In DNA, the CDR3 is TGTGCCAGCAGCTTGGAACCGGGCCTCGGTGGGGATACGCAGTATTTT. Its translation: CASSLEPGLGGDTQYF.

The table lists this clone with many counts. CDR3 sequence: CASSRRGRGENIQYF. The CDR3 DNA reads TGTGCCAGCAGCAGAAGGGGGCGCGGAGAAAACATTCAGTACTTC. The chain uses TRBV11-1 and TRBJ2-4; 7 bases map to TRBD1. The CDR3 length is 15 residues. Germline CDR1 is SGHAT and CDR2 is FQDESV (reference sequence). V lost 5 bases and J lost 5; bases outside the gene matches: 9.

This clone was detected only a few times. The gene calls are TRBV5-1 and TRBJ2-1; D is ambiguous. The ends were cut back, 0 bases at V and 7 bases at J, with 8 bases in the middle. The CDR3 spans 13 residues. Per the germline V gene, CDR1 is SGHRS and CDR2 is YFSETQ. CDR3 loop: CASSLGVRNEQFF. DNA for the CDR3: TGCGCCAGCAGCTTGGGAGTCCGGAATGAGCAGTTCTTC.